The rows below give T cell receptor beta chains drawn from one sample of a study of blood T cells in healthy people across ages. TCRdb passed the 5' RACE reads through MiXCR, listing each CDR3 protein once. The table has about 730,000 distinct CDR3 sequences, roughly 43% seen once; the top ten hold 20% to 25%. The specimen was blood. These TCRs come from an older woman in good health. CDR3s include the opening cysteine and the closing phenylalanine or tryptophan. D genes are given only for firm matches. Only part of the rows carry a size: once, few, many, or a class if the clone is expanded.

cdr3_nt,cdr3_aa,v_call,clone_size,d_call,j_call
TGCAGTGCTAGAGGGGGGTTCAGGGGGCCCGGCTACACCTTC,CSARGGFRGPGYTF,TRBV20-1,few,TRBD1,TRBJ1-2
TGTGCCAGCAGCGATACGGGGTACTTTAATGAGCAGTTCTTC,CASSDTGYFNEQFF,TRBV6-2/TRBV6-3,-,-,TRBJ2-1
TGTGCTAGCAGCTTATCCGAAATGGGGGAGCAGTACTTC,CASSLSEMGEQYF,TRBV7-7,once,-,TRBJ2-7
TGTGCCAGCAGTTACGGGCCAGATACGCAGTATTTT,CASSYGPDTQYF,TRBV6-5,-,-,TRBJ2-3
TGTGCCAGCAGCCCTACGGGTCACTATGGCTACACCTTC,CASSPTGHYGYTF,TRBV7-9,-,-,TRBJ1-2
TGTGCCATCAGTGAAGGTTCGGATTCCGGTGAGCAGTTCTTC,CAISEGSDSGEQFF,TRBV10-3,many,-,TRBJ2-1
TGTGCCAGCAGCTTCGGGACTGAAGACTATGGCTACACCTTC,CASSFGTEDYGYTF,TRBV21-1,-,-,TRBJ1-2
TGTGCCAGCAGTCCGGGGGCAGAGCGCGAGCAGTACTTC,CASSPGAEREQYF,TRBV12-3/TRBV12-4,-,-,TRBJ2-7
TGCAGTGCTAGAGATGATAGCGGGGCGTACAATGAGCAGTTCTTC,CSARDDSGAYNEQFF,TRBV20-1,-,TRBD2,TRBJ2-1
TGTGCCAAAGCTGTAGCGGGAGGGCCCCATGAGCAGTTCTTC,CAKAVAGGPHEQFF,TRBV7-2,-,TRBD2,TRBJ2-1
TGTGCCAGCAGCCAATCAGCGACTAGCACAGATACGCAGTATTTT,CASSQSATSTDTQYF,TRBV3-1,-,-,TRBJ2-3
TGTGCCATCAGTGGGGCGGTAGCGGGATACAATGAGCAGTTCTTC,CAISGAVAGYNEQFF,TRBV10-3,-,TRBD2,TRBJ2-1
TGTGCCAGCAGCCAAGGGACTAGCGGAGCCTACGAGCAGTACTTC,CASSQGTSGAYEQYF,TRBV4-2,-,TRBD2,TRBJ2-7